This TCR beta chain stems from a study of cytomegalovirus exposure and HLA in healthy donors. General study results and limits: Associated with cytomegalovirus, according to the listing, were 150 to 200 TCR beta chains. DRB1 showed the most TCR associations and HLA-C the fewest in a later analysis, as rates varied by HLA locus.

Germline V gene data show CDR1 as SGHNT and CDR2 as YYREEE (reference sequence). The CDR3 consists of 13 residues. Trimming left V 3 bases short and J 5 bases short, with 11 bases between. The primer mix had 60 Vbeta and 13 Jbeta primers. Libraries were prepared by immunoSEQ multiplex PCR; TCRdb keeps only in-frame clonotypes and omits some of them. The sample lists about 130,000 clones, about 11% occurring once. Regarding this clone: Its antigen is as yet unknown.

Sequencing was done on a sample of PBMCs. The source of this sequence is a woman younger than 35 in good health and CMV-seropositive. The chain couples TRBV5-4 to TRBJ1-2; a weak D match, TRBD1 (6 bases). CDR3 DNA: TGTGCCAGCAGCTCCGGGCAGGGGTATGGCTACACCTTC. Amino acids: CASSSGQGYGYTF.